The T cell receptor (beta chain) described here comes from a study of PD-1 blockade in classical Hodgkin lymphoma. Whole-study results and caveats: Newly diagnosed patients were said to have less baseline TCR diversity than healthy donors did.

Clones were read by immunoSEQ multiplex PCR, and TCRdb kept only the in-frame ones, dropping some. The sample yields tens of thousands of clones, 78% seen once. In the case of this clone: The antigen is not known.

Germline V gene lookup returns CDR1 SGHTA and CDR2 FQGTGA. The length of the CDR3 is 14 residues. J was trimmed by 8 bases and V by 2 bases; bases with no gene match: 7. The time point here: cycle 4 day 1 (C4D1), after 6 weeks of nivolumab. All patients relapsed after autologous stem cell transplantation, and brentuximab vedotin exposure varied. This chain connects TRBV7-3 to TRBJ2-3, with TRBD2 identical over 7 bases. The TCR comes from a human donor with classical Hodgkin lymphoma. The sequencing here drew on peripheral blood mononuclear cells (PBMCs), taken before the fourth cycle of nivolumab. CDR3 sequence (DNA): TGTGCCAGCAGCTTAGCGGGAGAATATGGTACGCAGTATTTT. Protein sequence: CASSLAGEYGTQYF.